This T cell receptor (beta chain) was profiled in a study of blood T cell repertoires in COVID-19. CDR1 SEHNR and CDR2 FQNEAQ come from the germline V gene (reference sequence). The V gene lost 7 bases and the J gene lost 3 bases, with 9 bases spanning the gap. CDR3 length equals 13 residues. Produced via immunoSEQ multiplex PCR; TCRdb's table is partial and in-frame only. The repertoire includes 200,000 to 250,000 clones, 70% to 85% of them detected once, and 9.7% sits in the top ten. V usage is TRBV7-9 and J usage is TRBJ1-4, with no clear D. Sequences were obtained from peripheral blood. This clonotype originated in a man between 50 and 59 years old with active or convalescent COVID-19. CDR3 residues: CASTGEANEKLFF. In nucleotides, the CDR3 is TGTGCCAGCACTGGGGAGGCTAATGAAAAACTGTTTTTT.